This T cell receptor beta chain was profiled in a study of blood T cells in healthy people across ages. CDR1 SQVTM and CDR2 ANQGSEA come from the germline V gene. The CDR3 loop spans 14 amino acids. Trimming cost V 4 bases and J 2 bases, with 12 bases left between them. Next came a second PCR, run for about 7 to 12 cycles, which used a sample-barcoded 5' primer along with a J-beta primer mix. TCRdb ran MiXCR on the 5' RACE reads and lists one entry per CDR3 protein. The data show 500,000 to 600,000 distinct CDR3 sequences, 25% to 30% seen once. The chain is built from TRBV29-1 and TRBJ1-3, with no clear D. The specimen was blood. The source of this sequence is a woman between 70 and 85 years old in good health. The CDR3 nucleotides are TGCAGCGTTGTGAAAGCTTACCCTGGAAACACCATATATTTT. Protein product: CSVVKAYPGNTIYF.